The clone carrying this TCR beta chain was seen at least ten times. Its antigen is not known. These data are taken from a study of T-cell memory formation after mild COVID-19. Study background: TCR clusters were mostly donor specific.

TCRalpha and TCRbeta libraries used 5'RACE with constant-segment primers and UMIs. One entry per CDR3 protein, called by TCRdb with MiXCR from the 5' RACE reads. The repertoire holds about 560,000 distinct CDR3 sequences, with less than 25% as singletons. Germline V lookup: CDR1 SGHNT, CDR2 YYREEE (reference sequence). This CDR3 has 16 amino acids. Trimming took 4 bases from V and 9 from J, leaving 23 bases between them. Broader study findings: A subset of responding clones appeared in pre-infection memory, suggesting cross-reactive memory joined. The main location of contracting CD4+ clones was CM and EM, and that of contracting CD8+ clones was EMRA.

This clonotype was sampled from an adult woman who had mild COVID-19 (a few samples of this study predate the infection). Cell type and time point are not known. This chain connects TRBV5-4 to TRBJ2-1; D is possibly TRBD2 (7 bases). Sequenced sample: PBMCs or a T cell subset sorted from them (not recorded which). The CDR3 bases are TGTGCCAGCAGCGTACGGACTAGGGGGGTCGGAGGTGAGCAGTTCTTC. This translates into CASSVRTRGVGGEQFF.